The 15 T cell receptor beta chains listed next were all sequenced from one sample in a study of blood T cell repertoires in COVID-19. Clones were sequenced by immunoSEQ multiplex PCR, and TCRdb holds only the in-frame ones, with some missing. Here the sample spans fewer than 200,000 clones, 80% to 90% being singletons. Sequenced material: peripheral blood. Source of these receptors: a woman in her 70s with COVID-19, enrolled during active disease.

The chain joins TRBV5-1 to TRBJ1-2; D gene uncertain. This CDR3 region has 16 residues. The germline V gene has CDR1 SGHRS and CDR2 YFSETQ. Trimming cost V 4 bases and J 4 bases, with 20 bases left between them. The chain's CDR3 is CASSAGIPLRLYGYTF. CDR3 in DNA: TGCGCCAGCAGCGCCGGGATTCCCCTCCGACTCTATGGCTACACCTTC. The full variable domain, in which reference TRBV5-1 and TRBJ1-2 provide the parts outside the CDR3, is KAGVTQTPRYLIKTRGQQVTLSCSPISGHRSVSWYQQTPGQGLQFLFEYFSETQRNKGNFPGRFSGRQFSNSRSEMNVSTLELGDSALYLCASSAGIPLRLYGYTFGSGTRLTVV.

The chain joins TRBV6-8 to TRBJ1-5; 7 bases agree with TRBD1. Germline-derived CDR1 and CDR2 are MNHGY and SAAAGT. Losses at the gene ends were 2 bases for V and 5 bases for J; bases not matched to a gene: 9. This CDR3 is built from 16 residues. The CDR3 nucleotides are TGTGCCAGCAGTTACGTGAGGGGGCAGAGAGATCAGCCCCAGCATTTT. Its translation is CASSYVRGQRDQPQHF.

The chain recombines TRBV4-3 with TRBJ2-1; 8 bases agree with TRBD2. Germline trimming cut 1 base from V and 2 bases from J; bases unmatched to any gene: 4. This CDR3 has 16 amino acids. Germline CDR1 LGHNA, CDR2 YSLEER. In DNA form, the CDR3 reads TGCGCCAGCAGCCAAGGGGGCGGGAGGCCCTACAATGAGCAGTTCTTC. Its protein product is CASSQGGGRPYNEQFF.

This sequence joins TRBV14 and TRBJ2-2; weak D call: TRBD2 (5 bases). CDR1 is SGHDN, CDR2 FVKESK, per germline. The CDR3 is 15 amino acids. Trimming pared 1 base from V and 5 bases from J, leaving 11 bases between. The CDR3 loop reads CASSQVLAVTGELFF. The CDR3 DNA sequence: TGTGCCAGCAGCCAAGTTCTAGCTGTGACCGGGGAGCTGTTTTTT.

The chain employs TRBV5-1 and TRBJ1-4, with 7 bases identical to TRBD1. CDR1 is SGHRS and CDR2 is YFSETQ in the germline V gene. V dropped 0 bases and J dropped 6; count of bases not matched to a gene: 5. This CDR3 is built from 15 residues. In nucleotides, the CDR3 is TGCGCCAGCAGCTTGGATTTTGGGACAGATGAAAAACTGTTTTTT. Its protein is CASSLDFGTDEKLFF.

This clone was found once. The CDR3 sequence is CASSRSGLGETQYF. As DNA, the CDR3 is TGTGCCAGCAGCCGTAGCGGGTTGGGAGAGACCCAGTACTTC. V and J are TRBV14 and TRBJ2-5; TRBD2 agrees at 7 bases. The CDR3 has 14 residues. CDR1 and CDR2 from the germline V gene are SGHDN and FVKESK. Trimming removed 4 bases from V and 4 bases from J; junction bases left unmatched: 6.

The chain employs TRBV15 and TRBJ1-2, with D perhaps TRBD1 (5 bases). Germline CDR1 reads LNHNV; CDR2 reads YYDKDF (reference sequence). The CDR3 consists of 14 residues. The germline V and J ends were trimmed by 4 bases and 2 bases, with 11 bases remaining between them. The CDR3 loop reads CATSKPGGNYGYTF. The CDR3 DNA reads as TGTGCCACCAGCAAACCGGGGGGAAACTATGGCTACACCTTC.

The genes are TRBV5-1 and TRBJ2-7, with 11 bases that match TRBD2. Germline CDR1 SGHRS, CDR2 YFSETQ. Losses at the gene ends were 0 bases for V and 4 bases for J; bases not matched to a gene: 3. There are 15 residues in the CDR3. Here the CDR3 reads CASSLDTSGSYEQYF. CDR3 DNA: TGCGCCAGCAGCTTGGATACTAGCGGGAGTTACGAGCAGTACTTC.

The CDR3 sequence: CASSVGQHQETQYF. The CDR3 DNA reads as TGTGCCAGCAGCGTAGGACAGCACCAAGAGACCCAGTACTTC. The chain joins TRBV9 to TRBJ2-5, with D possibly TRBD1 on 5 matching bases. Germline loops: CDR1 SGDLS, CDR2 YYNGEE. The CDR3 totals 14 residues. V gave up 0 bases and J gave up 0 bases, with 6 bases separating them.

CDR3 nucleotide sequence: TGTGCCAGTAGTCCCCCGGGGAGCAGTAATGAAAAACTGTTTTTT. Protein: CASSPPGSSNEKLFF. The gene calls are TRBV19 and TRBJ1-4; D is unresolved. The V gene's germline CDR1 is LNHDA and CDR2 SQIVND (reference sequence). This CDR3 contains 15 residues. Trimming took off 5 bases at V and 4 bases at J, with 14 bases between the two ends.

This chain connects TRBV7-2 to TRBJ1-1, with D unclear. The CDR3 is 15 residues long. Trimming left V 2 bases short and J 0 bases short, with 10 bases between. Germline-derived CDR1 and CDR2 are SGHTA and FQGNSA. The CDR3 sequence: CASSLLPQLNTEAFF. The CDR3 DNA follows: TGTGCCAGCAGCTTATTACCCCAGTTGAACACTGAAGCTTTCTTT.

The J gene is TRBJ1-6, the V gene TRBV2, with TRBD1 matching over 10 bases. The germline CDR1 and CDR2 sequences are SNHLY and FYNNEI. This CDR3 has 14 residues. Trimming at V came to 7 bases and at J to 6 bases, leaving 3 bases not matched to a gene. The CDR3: CASMGTGANSPLHF. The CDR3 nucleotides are TGTGCCAGCATGGGGACAGGGGCTAATTCACCCCTCCACTTT.

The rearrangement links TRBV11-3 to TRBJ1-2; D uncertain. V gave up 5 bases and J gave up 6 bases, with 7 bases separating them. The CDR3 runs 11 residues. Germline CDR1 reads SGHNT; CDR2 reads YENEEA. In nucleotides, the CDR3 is TGTGCCAGCAGCGTCGGGAATGGCTACACCTTC. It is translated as CASSVGNGYTF.

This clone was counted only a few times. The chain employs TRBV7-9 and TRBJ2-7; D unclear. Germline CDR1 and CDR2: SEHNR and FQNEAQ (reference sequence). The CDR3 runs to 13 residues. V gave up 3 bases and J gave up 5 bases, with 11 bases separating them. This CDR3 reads CASSFTSLHEQYF. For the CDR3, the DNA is TGTGCCAGCAGCTTTACTTCCCTCCACGAGCAGTACTTC.

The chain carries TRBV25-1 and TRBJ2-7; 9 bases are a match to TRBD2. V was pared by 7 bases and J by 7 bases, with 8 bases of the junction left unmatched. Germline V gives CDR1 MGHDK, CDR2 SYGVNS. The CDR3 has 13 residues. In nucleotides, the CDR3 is TGTGCCAGCACGGCGGGAGGGCCTCGGGAGCAGTACTTC. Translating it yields CASTAGGPREQYF.